This T cell receptor beta chain was recorded in a study of blood T cells in healthy people across ages. Per the germline V gene, CDR1 is SGHTA and CDR2 is FQGNSA. The CDR3 extends over 12 amino acids. Trimming took off 5 bases at V and 7 bases at J, with 12 bases between the two ends. Study results and caveats: Whereas aged donors had fewer naive CD4+ cells, long-lived donors had more of them and higher diversity.

Notes on this clonotype: The antigen is unknown.

A sample-barcoded 5' primer and a J-beta primer mix were used in a second PCR of roughly 7 to 12 cycles. TCRdb recomputed calls from the 5' RACE reads with MiXCR, one row per CDR3 protein. The table shows fewer than 700,000 distinct CDR3 sequences, with approximately 40% occurring only once. The sequence was obtained from a man older than 75 in good health. The V call is TRBV7-2, the J call TRBJ2-7; unclear D gene. The sequenced sample was blood. The CDR3 is CASSPGNGEQYF. The CDR3 bases are TGTGCCAGCAGCCCTGGGAATGGGGAGCAGTACTTC. Supplemented by reference TRBV7-2 and TRBJ2-7, the full variable domain reads GAGVSQSPSNKVTEKGKDVELRCDPISGHTALYWYRQSLGQGLEFLIYFQGNSAPDKSGLPSDRFSAERTGGSVSTLTIQRTQQEDSAVYLCASSPGNGEQYFGPGTRLTVT.